The present T cell receptor beta chain was sequenced within a study of early T cells in non-severe SARS-CoV-2 infection (dated by TCRdb to the early 2020s). Background on the whole study: Because TCR sequencing was done on bulk RNA from unsorted whole blood, the alpha and beta chains could not be paired. Study-wide conclusions, independent of this receptor: VDJdb matching was skewed toward anti-spike CD8 responses, so virus-specific expansions were likely underestimated and private and CD4 specificities were missed.

There are 13 amino acids in the CDR3, from cysteine to phenylalanine inclusive. Only the CDR3 part of the read is kept: 39 bases, read in frame from the first base. Cut back by 6 bases and 0 bases, the V and J ends lie 9 bases apart. CDR1 and CDR2 are read off the germline V gene as MNHEY and SVGAGI. The library was built by means of 5' RACE. The sequencer was a NextSeq 500. Unique molecular identifiers were attached to individual cDNA molecules in the TCR library protocol so that sequencing error and PCR bias could be corrected. TCR alpha and beta chains were both sequenced, and the abundances of alpha and beta sequences in each sample were closely correlated with each other. The published analysis was carried out like this. Decombinator V4 was used to annotate TCR sequences for V gene, J gene and CDR3. TCRs were defined as expanded if a significant change between any two time points was detected under a Poisson model with p below 0.0001. TCR abundances were normalised to the total number of TCRs sequenced per sample and were expressed as counts per million. MAIT TCRs were defined by TRAV1-2 paired with TRAJ12, TRAJ20 or TRAJ33, and iNKT TCRs by TRAV10 paired with TRAJ18. VDJdb, accessed 1 November 2021, was searched for CMV, EBV and SARS-CoV-2 annotated TCRs, excluding TCRs annotated for multiple antigens. Through fastp at Q25 and MiXCR, TCRdb rebuilt clones from the public reads, retaining in-frame beta chains. Every CDR3 protein is listed once, alongside the most common genes and DNA of its rows. None of the V and J calls come from the authors' own analysis; TCRdb made them. For this sample there are about 58,000 distinct CDR3 sequences; roughly 13% appear just once. The ten largest clonotypes hold more than 7.5% of the sample.

This was a case-control study nested in a cohort of healthcare workers in London, UK, who had nasopharyngeal swab PCR tests and blood samples taken every week. Healthcare workers were enrolled in the week of the UK lockdown, from 23 to 31 March 2020, and were followed every week for up to roughly 16 weeks. Note on this clonotype: What this receptor recognizes is not known. Nothing much larger sits one base from this clone, and base qualities are not available.

This TCR was recovered from an adult who was a healthcare worker with PCR-confirmed SARS-CoV-2 infection or an uninfected control (not recorded which). The sample consisted of whole blood. The chain joins TRBV6-5 to TRBJ2-7; no confident D gene assignment can be made. The DNA is as follows: TGTGCCAGCAGCGAGTCCTACTCCTACGAGCAGTACTTC. The resulting protein is CASSESYSYEQYF.